The T cell receptor (beta chain) described here comes from a study of blood T cells in healthy people across ages. A J-beta primer mix and a sample-barcoded 5' primer were used in a second PCR of roughly 6 to 12 cycles. The yield of each sample was at least 2.5 million CDR3-containing paired-end reads. TCRdb reprocessed the 5' RACE reads via MiXCR and lists one record per CDR3 protein. The table has 1,100,000 or so distinct CDR3 sequences, under 45% seen once. Broader study findings: Roughly linearly, TCR beta diversity per million T cells fell as age increased.

The study drew donors from healthy Caucasian individuals in Russia aged roughly 6 to 90. This CDR3 spans 13 amino acids. Germline V gene lookup returns CDR1 WSHSY and CDR2 SAAADI. Deletions cut 4 bases from V and 11 bases from J, with 17 bases between. This clonotype came up once. Its specificity is unknown. The chain recombines TRBV10-2 with TRBJ2-5; D possibly matches TRBD1 or TRBD2 (5 bases each). Sequencing was performed on blood. The receptor was derived from a woman in her sixties in good health. The CDR3 loop reads CASSGAPQGEQYF. CDR3 coding DNA: TGCGCCAGCAGTGGGGCCCCCCAAGGGGAGCAGTACTTC.